This record concerns one TCR beta chain sequence. Its antigen remains unknown. Random hexamers were used to reverse transcribe the RNA input (roughly 0.5 to 1 ug). The CDR3 of TCR beta was amplified by immunoSEQ multiplex PCR across 54 Vbeta and 13 Jbeta. Each CDR3 protein gets one entry after TCRdb re-called the immunoSEQ multiplex PCR reads with MiXCR. Seen here are approximately 190,000 distinct CDR3 sequences, more than 90% observed once, and the top ten hold roughly 0.088%. Germline loops: CDR1 KGHDR, CDR2 SFDVKD. This CDR3 has 16 amino acids. Trimming stripped 4 bases from V and 0 bases from J, with 9 bases between. The source of the sample is a study of CD8 T cells in Susac syndrome. Study-wide results and limits: The study's TCR sequencing and HLA analysis drew on a certain number of individuals. That number was acknowledged as relatively small.

Sequencing of TCR beta drew on CD8+ and CD4+ T cells from blood. Included as multiple sclerosis controls were treatment-naive patients who had stable or active relapsing-remitting disease. This receptor was taken from a human donor with multiple sclerosis. Specimen: CD4+ T cells from PBMCs. The gene calls are TRBV24-1 and TRBJ2-6; D is undetermined. As DNA, the CDR3 is TGTGCCACCAGTGAATCAGCTATCTCTGGGGCCAACGTCCTGACTTTC. Its translation: CATSESAISGANVLTF.